This T cell receptor (beta chain) came from a study of CXCR3-negative and CXCR3-positive naive CD8 T cells (dated by TCRdb to 2018 to 2020). As for the study more broadly: Approximately 140 million TRB reads were obtained in total, roughly 1.5 +/- 0.3 million reads per library. Diversity and physicochemical repertoire analyses covered 10 to 11 donors pooled from two independent experiments. Naive subsets from about 5 donors and memory cells from 3 donors were included in the TRBV-TRBJ cluster analysis. The investigation overall reported the following: Both naive subsets had comparably high repertoire diversity, while memory CD8+ T cells had much lower repertoire diversity. CXCR3 expression partially decreased after cryopreservation, so most assays used freshly isolated PBMCs. Surface CD5, linked to self-reactivity in mice, was comparable between naive subsets; TCR interaction strength was therefore also inferred from TRB CDR3 physicochemical properties. Naive CXCR3-negative and CXCR3-positive cells from the same donor showed similar TRBV-TRBJ usage, whereas memory cells showed distinct patterns. TRB CDR3s from CXCR3-positive naive cells showed higher hydrophobicity (lower Kidera factor 4), lower energy, and higher strength and volume indices than CXCR3-negative naive cells.

Each CD8+ T cell subset was flow-sorted in triplicate, with some 300,000 cells per subset placed directly into RLT lysis buffer. To exclude memory contaminants, naive CD8+ T cells were stringently defined as CD45RO-CCR7+CD27+CD95-. Standard density gradient centrifugation was used to isolate peripheral blood mononuclear cells from buffy coats. A FACSAria III was used to flow-sort naive CXCR3-negative and CXCR3-positive CD8+ T cells. Total RNA was extracted from sorted cells using an RNeasy Mini Kit. The CDR1 and CDR2 encoded by the germline V gene (reference sequence) are SEHNR and FQNEAQ. The CDR3 runs 15 residues from the cysteine to the phenylalanine. The entry carries no DNA sequence. TCRdb shows the sequencer as NextSeq 550. The Human TCR Profiling Kit (MiLaboratory) was used to make UMI-labeled 5' RACE TRB cDNA libraries. cDNA synthesis used the entire amount of extracted RNA, and PCR amplification then used the entire amount of cDNA produced. Libraries were prepared in parallel with an identical number of PCR cycles. The authors' pipeline ran thus. With a minimum of two reads required per UMI, MIGEC and MiXCR pulled out about 50,000 +/- 10,000 unique UMI-labeled TRB cDNA molecules from each library. On average, each library contained about 40,000 +/- 10,000 functional in-frame TRB CDR3 nucleotide clonotypes without stop codons. After each sample was downsampled to 5000 UMI-labeled TRB molecules, VDJtools was used to calculate diversity metrics such as normalized Shannon-Wiener and Chao1. For the central five CDR3 residues, VDJtools calculated physicochemical properties weighted by clonotype size, namely interaction energy, strength, volume and Kidera factor 4. TCRdb reprocessed the reads and assigns one entry to each CDR3 protein sequence, leaving out DNA. These V and J calls are TCRdb output, not the study's own analysis. In this sample's table one finds over 45,000 distinct CDR3 sequences. In total, the top ten clones hold around 0.45% of the sample.

About this clonotype itself: No antigen is known for it.

The sequenced sample was naive CXCR3- CD8+ T cells from blood. Explained via the paper, the cell subset or site label denotes: CD45RO-CCR7+CD27+CD95- naive CD8+ T cells lacking CXCR3 (TNR3-). The rearranged segments are TRBV7-9 and TRBJ2-2. This clonotype originated in a human donor in good health. Some clones in this sample may be carry-over from other donors' samples. The CDR3 reads as follows: CASSSPIGITGELFF.